These 8 T cell receptor beta chains were sequenced from one sample in a study of blood T cells in healthy people across ages. A second PCR of about 7 to 12 cycles used a sample-barcoded 5' primer and a J-beta primer mix. TCRdb recomputed calls from the 5' RACE reads with MiXCR, one row per CDR3 protein. The table shows 1,500,000 or so distinct CDR3 sequences, with around 59% occurring only once. The sample consisted of blood. All receptors derive from a man younger than 30 in good health.

DNA of the CDR3: TGTGCCACCAGCACCCCGCGGACAGGGGAGGTCCGCTACGAGCAGTACTTC. It specifies CATSTPRTGEVRYEQYF. The chain combines TRBV15 with TRBJ2-7; 9 bases line up with TRBD1. V shed 4 bases and J 3 bases; nucleotides not matched to a gene: 13. The CDR3 has 17 amino acids. Germline values: CDR1 LNHNV, CDR2 YYDKDF (reference sequence).

This clonotype came up a few times. The chain employs TRBV4-2 and TRBJ1-2; no clear D gene. Germline V lookup: CDR1 LGHNA, CDR2 YNFKEQ. V was pared by 1 base and J by 8 bases, with 8 bases between. This CDR3 has 12 amino acids. CDR3 sequence (DNA): TGTGCCAGCAGCCAAGTCAGTGTGGGCTACACCTTC. It codes for CASSQVSVGYTF.

The chain couples TRBV7-9 to TRBJ2-1; 8 positions match TRBD1. Germline CDR1 reads SEHNR; CDR2 reads FQNEAQ (reference sequence). The V and J ends lost 5 bases and 6 bases, in that order; junction bases with no gene match: 6. The CDR3 runs 14 residues. The CDR3 protein is CASSKGQAINEQFF. DNA for the CDR3: TGTGCCAGCAGCAAGGGACAGGCGATCAATGAGCAGTTCTTC.

The chain joins TRBV6-5 to TRBJ1-5; a weak D match, TRBD1 (6 bases). The CDR3 spans 15 residues. Trimming left V 5 bases short and J 6 bases short, with 17 bases between. The germline V gene encodes CDR1 MNHEY and CDR2 SVGAGI. The CDR3 reads CASSQRQDGTQPQHF. CDR3 coding DNA: TGTGCCAGCAGTCAGCGACAGGATGGGACTCAGCCCCAGCATTTT.

With respect to this clonotype: At one end, the junction sequence differs from germline, possibly due to a read error. The genes are TRBV2 and TRBJ2-3; 11 positions agree with TRBD2. Germline V gene sequence: CDR1 SNHLY, CDR2 FYNNEI. The CDR3 runs 21 residues. In DNA, the CDR3 is TGTGCCAGCAGCCCACTCCCATGGGAACTAGCGGGGGCAGAGGGCACGGATACGCAGTATTTT. It yields the protein CASSPLPWELAGAEGTDTQYF.

This clonotype has more than one count but fewer than ten. The chain links TRBV6-5 to TRBJ2-3; no reliable D call. The ends were cut back, 7 bases at V and 0 bases at J, with 11 bases in the middle. Germline lookup yields CDR1 MNHEY and CDR2 SVGAGI. The length of the CDR3 is 14 residues. In DNA form, the CDR3 reads TGTGCCAGCAAAGGGCAGCCCAGCACAGATACGCAGTATTTT. Its translation: CASKGQPSTDTQYF.

This clonotype occurred once. CDR3 in DNA: TGTGCCAGCAGTTATGGTAGTTATCGGCAAGAGACCCAGTACTTC. As protein: CASSYGSYRQETQYF. The V and J genes are TRBV6-2 or TRBV6-3 and TRBJ2-5, with D unresolved. From germline, CDR1 is MNHEY and CDR2 SVGEGT. The CDR3 is made up of 15 amino acids. Trimming left V 3 bases short and J 2 bases short, with 13 bases between.

V usage is TRBV27 and J usage is TRBJ2-4, with a tentative D call TRBD2 (6 bases). CDR1 and CDR2 from the germline V gene are MNHEY and SMNVEV (reference sequence). The V end was cut by 0 bases, the J end by 13 bases, with 13 bases between. This CDR3 is 13 amino acids long. The CDR3 here is CASSLSVGSEQYF. For the CDR3, the DNA is TGTGCCAGCAGTTTATCGGTCGGGAGTGAGCAGTACTTC.